This TCR beta chain was profiled in a study of CD8 T cells in Susac syndrome. RNA totalling about 0.45 to 1 ug underwent reverse transcription with random hexamers. The TCR beta CDR3 was amplified by immunoSEQ multiplex PCR across 54 Vbeta, 13 Jbeta. MiXCR, applied by TCRdb to the immunoSEQ multiplex PCR reads, yields one record per CDR3 protein. There are over 200,000 distinct CDR3 sequences in the sample; approximately 95% occur only once, and approximately 0.075% lies in the top ten. The multiple sclerosis controls were treatment-naive patients with relapsing-remitting disease that was stable or active. Both CD4+ and CD8+ T cells were negatively isolated, and TEMRA cells underwent FACS enrichment. V was trimmed by 0 bases and J by 7 bases, leaving 14 bases between them. The CDR3 spans 15 residues. CDR1 and CDR2 from the germline V gene are SGHRS and YFSETQ.

The sample consisted of CD4+ T cells from PBMCs. V is TRBV5-1 and J is TRBJ2-4; a possible D gene is TRBD1 (6 bases). The TCR comes from a human donor with multiple sclerosis. The CDR3 DNA sequence: TGCGCCAGCAGCTTGGAACAGGGAGTACCGAACATTCAGTACTTC. It codes for CASSLEQGVPNIQYF.